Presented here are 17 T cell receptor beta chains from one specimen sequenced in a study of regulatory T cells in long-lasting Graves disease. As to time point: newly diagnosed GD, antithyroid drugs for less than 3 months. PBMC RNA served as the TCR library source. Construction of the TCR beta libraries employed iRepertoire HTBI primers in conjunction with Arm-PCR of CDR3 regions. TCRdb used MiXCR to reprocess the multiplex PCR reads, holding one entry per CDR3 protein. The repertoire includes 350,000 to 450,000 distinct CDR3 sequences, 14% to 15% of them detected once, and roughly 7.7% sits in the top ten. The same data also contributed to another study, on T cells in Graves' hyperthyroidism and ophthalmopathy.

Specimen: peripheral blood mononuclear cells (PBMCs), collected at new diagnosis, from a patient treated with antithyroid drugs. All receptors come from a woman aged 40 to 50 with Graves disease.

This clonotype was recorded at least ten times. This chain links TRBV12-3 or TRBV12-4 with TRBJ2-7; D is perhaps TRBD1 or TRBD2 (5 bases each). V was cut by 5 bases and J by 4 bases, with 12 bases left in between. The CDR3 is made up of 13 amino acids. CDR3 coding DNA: TGTGCCAGCAGTCTTGGGACGGAATACGAGCAGTACTTC. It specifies CASSLGTEYEQYF.

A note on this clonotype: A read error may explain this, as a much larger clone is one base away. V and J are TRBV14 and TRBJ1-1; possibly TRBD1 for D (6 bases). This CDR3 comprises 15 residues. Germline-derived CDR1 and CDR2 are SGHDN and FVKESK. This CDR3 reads CTSSQGRWGADEAFF. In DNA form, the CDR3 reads TGTACCAGCAGCCAAGGTAGATGGGGGGCTGACGAAGCTTTCTTT. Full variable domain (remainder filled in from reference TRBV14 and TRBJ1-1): EAGVTQFPSHSVIEKGQTVTLRCDPISGHDNLYWYRRVMGKEIKFLLHFVKESKQDESGMPNNRFLAERTGGTYSTLKVQPAELEDSGVYFCTSSQGRWGADEAFFGQGTRLTVV.

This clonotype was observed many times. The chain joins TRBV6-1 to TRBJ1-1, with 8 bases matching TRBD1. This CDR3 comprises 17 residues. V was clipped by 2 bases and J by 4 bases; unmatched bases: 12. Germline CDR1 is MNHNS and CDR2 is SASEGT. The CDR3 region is CASSELTTGARGTEAFF. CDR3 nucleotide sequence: TGTGCCAGCAGTGAATTGACGACAGGGGCGCGGGGCACTGAAGCTTTCTTT.

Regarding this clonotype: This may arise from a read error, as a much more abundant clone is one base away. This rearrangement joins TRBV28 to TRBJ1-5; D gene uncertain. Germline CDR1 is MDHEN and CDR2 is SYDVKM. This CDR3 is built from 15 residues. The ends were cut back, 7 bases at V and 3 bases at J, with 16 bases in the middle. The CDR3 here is CASIQSGGYNQPQHF. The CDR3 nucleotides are TGTGCCAGCATCCAAAGCGGAGGGTACAATCAGCCCCAGCATTTT.

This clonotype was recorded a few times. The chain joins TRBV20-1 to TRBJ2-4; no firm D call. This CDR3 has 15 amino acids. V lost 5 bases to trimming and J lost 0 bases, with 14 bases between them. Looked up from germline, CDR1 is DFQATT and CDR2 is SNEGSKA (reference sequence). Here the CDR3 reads CSAGVVGVAKNIQYF. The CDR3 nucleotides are TGCAGTGCTGGGGTGGTCGGAGTAGCCAAAAACATTCAGTACTTC.

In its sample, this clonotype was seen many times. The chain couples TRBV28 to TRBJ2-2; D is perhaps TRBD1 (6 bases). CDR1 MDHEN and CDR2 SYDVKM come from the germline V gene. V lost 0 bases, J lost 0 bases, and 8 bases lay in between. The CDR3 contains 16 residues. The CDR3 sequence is CASSLWAGANTGELFF. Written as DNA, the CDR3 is TGTGCCAGCAGTTTATGGGCAGGGGCGAACACCGGGGAGCTGTTTTTT.

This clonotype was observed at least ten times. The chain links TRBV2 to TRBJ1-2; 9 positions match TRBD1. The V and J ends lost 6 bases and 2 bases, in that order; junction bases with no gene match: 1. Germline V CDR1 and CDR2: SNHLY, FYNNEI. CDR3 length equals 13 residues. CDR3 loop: CASRGTGNYGYTF. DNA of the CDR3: TGTGCCAGCAGAGGGACAGGGAACTATGGCTACACCTTC.

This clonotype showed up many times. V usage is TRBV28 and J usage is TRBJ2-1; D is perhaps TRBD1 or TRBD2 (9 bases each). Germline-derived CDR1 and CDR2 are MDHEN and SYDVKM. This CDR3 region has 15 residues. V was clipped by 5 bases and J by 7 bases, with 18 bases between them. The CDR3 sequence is CASSAGGTGRNEQFF. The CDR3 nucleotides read TGTGCCAGCAGTGCGGGAGGGACAGGGCGGAATGAGCAGTTCTTC.

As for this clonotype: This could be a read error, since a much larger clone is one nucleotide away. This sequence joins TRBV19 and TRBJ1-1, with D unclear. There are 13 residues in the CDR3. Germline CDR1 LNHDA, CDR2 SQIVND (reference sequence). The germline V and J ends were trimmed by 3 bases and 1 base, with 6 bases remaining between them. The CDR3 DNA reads TGTGCCAGTAGTATGGTCGGGAACACTGAAGCTTTCTTT. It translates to CASSMVGNTEAFF. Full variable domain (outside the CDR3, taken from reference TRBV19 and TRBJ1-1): DGGITQSPKYLFRKEGQNVTLSCEQNLNHDAMYWYRQDPGQGLRLIYYSQIVNDFQKGDIAEGYSVSREKKESFPLTVTSAQKNPTAFYLCASSMVGNTEAFFGQGTRLTVV.

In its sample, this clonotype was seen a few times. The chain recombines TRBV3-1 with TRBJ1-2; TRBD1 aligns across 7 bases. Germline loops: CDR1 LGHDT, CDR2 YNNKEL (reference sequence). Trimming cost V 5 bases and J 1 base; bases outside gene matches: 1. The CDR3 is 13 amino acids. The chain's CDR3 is CASSNRGNYGYTF. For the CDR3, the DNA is TGTGCCAGCAGCAACAGGGGTAACTATGGCTACACCTTC.

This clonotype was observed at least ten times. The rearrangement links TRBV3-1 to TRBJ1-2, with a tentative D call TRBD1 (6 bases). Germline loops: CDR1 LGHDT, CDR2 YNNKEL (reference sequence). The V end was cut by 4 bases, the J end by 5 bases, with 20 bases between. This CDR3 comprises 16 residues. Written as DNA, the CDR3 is TGTGCCAGCAGCCCCCGGGACACCAGGAGATGGTATGGCTACACCTTC. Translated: CASSPRDTRRWYGYTF.

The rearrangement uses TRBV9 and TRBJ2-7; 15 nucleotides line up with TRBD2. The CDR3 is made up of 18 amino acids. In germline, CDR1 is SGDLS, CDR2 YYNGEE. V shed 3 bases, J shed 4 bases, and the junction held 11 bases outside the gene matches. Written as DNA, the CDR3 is TGTGCCAGCAGCGGCCACGGACTAGCGGGAGGGCCAGGGTACGAGCAGTACTTC. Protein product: CASSGHGLAGGPGYEQYF.

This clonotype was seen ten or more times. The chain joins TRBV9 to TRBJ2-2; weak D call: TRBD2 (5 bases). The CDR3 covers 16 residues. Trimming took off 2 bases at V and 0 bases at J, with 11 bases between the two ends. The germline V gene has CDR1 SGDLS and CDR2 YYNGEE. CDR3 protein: CASSVHSGANTGELFF. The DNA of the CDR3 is TGTGCCAGCAGCGTGCACAGCGGCGCGAACACCGGGGAGCTGTTTTTT.

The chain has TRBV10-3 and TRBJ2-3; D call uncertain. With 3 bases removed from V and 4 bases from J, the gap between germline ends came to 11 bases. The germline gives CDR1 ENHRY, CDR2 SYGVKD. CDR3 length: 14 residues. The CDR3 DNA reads TGTGCCATCAGTGATTTAAGTTCCGCAGATACGCAGTATTTT. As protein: CAISDLSSADTQYF.

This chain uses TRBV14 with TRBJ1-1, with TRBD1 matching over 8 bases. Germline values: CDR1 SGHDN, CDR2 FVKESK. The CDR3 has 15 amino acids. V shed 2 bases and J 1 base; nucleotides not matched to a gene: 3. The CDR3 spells CASSQRTGPNTEAFF. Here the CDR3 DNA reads TGTGCCAGCAGCCAACGGACAGGGCCGAACACTGAAGCTTTCTTT.

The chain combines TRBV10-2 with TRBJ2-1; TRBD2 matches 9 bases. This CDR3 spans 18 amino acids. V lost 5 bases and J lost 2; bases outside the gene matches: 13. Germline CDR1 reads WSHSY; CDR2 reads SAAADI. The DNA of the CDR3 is TGCGCCAGCAGTTTCGGCCCGGGGCGGGAGGGCCCCTACAATGAGCAGTTCTTC. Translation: CASSFGPGREGPYNEQFF.

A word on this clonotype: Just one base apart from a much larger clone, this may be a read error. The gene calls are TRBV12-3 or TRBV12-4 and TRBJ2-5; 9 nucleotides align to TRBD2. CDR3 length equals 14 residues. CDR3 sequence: CASRDAGGGETRYF. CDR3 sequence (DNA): TGTGCCAGCAGGGATGCGGGAGGGGGAGAGACCCGGTACTTC.